The clone carrying this T cell receptor (beta chain) has just one count. Its antigen remains unidentified. The sample comes from a study of cytomegalovirus exposure and HLA in healthy donors. General study results and limits: Evidence from a later analysis indicated that most CMV-associated TCR beta chains looked HLA-restricted. A later examination showed that TCR association rates differed by HLA locus, with DRB1 most and HLA-C fewest.

Use of 60 Vbeta and 13 Jbeta primers characterized the PCR. Generated by immunoSEQ multiplex PCR, the TCRdb table keeps only in-frame clones and is missing some. In the table there are roughly 120,000 clones, 77% of which are singletons. The receptor was isolated from a woman aged 40 to 50 in good health and CMV-seropositive. The sequencing sample was made of PBMCs.

The CDR3 DNA is TGTGCCAGCAGTTTGACCCAACGCGGTGAGCAGTTCTTC. Translation gives CASSLTQRGEQFF. This chain links TRBV28 with TRBJ2-1; D is undetermined. V lost 3 bases and J lost 9, with 12 bases in between. Germline lookup yields CDR1 MDHEN and CDR2 SYDVKM. This CDR3 is 13 amino acids long.